This TCR beta chain stems from a study of cytomegalovirus exposure and HLA in healthy donors. Study-level results: Judged likely to be a sequencing artifact was a cluster of highly shared sequence variants. Altogether, 164 TCR beta chains were recorded as cytomegalovirus-associated.

V was clipped by 0 bases and J by 6 bases, with 12 bases between them. The CDR3 length is 14 residues. Germline loops: CDR1 SQVTM, CDR2 ANQGSEA. There are a few counts of this clone. As yet, its antigen is unknown. The primer mix had 60 Vbeta and 13 Jbeta primers. Sequenced by immunoSEQ multiplex PCR; TCRdb stores in-frame clones only, minus some. The data show around 140,000 clones, around three fifths seen once. The source is a male donor in good health and CMV-seronegative. The rearrangement uses TRBV29-1 and TRBJ2-4; D is perhaps TRBD1 (6 bases). Sample: PBMCs. The CDR3 spells CSVEDPNRVNIQYF. The CDR3 DNA reads as TGCAGCGTTGAAGACCCCAACAGGGTAAACATTCAGTACTTC. Based on the CDR3 plus reference TRBV29-1 and TRBJ2-4, the full variable domain is SAVISQKPSRDICQRGTSLTIQCQVDSQVTMMFWYRQQPGQSLTLIATANQGSEATYESGFVIDKFPISRPNLTFSTLTVSNMSPEDSSIYLCSVEDPNRVNIQYFGAGTRLSVL.